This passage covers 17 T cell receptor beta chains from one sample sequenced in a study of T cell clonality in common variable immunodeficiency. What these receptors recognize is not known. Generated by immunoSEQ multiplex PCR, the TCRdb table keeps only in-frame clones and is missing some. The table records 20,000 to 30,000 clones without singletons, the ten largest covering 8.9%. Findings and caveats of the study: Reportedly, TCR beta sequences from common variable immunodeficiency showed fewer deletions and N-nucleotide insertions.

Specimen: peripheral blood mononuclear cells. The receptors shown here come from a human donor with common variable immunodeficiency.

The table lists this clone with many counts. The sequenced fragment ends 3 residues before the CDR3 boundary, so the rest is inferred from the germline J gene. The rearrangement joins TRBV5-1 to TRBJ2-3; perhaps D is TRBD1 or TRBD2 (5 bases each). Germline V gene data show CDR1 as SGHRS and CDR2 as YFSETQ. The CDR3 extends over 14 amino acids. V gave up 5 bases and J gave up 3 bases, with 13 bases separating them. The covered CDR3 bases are TGCGCCAGCAGAGAGGGGTCGCCGACAGATACG. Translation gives CASREGSPTDT. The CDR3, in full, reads CASREGSPTDTQYF.

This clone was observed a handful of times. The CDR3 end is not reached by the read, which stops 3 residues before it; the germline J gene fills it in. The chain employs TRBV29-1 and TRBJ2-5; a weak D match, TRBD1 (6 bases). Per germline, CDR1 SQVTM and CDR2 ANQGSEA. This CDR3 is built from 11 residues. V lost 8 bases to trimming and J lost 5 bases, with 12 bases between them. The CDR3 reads CSLERGETQYF. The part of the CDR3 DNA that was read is TGCAGCCTCGAGAGGGGGGAGACC.

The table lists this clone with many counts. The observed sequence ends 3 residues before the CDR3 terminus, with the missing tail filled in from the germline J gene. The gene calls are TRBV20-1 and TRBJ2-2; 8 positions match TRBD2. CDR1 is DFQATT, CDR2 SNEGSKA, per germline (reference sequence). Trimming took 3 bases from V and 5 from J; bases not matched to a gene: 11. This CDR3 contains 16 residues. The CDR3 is CSARALGAGGTGELFF. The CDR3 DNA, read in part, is TGCAGTGCTAGGGCCCTGGGGGCGGGAGGAACCGGGGAG.

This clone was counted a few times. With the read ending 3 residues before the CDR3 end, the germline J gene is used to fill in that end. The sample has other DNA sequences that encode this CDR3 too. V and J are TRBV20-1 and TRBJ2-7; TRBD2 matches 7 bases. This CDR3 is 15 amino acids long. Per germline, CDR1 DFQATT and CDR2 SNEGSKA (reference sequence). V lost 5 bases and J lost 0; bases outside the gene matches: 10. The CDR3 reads CSASSPSGSSYEQYF. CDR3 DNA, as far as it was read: TGCAGTGCTTCAAGCCCTAGCGGAAGCTCCTACGAG.

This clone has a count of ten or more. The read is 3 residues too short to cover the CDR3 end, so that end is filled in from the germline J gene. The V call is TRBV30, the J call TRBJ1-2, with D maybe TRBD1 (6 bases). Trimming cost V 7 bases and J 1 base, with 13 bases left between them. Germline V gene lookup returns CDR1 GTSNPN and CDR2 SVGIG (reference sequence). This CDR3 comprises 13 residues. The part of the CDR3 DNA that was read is TGTGCCTCCCGGACAGACTTTAACTATGGC. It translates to CASRTDFNYG. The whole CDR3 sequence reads CASRTDFNYGYTF.

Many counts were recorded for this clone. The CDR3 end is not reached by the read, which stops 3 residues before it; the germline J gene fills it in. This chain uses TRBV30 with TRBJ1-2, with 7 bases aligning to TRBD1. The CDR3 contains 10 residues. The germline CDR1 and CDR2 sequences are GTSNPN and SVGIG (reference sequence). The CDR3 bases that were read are TGTGCCTGCAACAGGGGAGGC. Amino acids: CACNRGG. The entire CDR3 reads CACNRGGYTF.

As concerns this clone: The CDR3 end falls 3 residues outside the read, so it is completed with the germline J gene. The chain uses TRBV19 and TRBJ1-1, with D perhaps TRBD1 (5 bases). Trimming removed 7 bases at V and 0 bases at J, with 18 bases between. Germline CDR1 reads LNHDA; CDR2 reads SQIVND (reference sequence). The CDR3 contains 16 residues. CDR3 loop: CASTPYDSSLNTEAFF. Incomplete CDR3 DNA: TGTGCCAGTACACCCTATGACAGCTCATTGAACACTGAA.

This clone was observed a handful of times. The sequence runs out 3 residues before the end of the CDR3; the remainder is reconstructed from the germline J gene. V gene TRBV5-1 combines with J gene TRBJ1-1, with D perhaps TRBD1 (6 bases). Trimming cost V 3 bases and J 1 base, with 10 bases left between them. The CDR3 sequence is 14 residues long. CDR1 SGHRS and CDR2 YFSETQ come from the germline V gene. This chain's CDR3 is CASSSGTRNTEAFF. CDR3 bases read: TGCGCCAGCAGCTCCGGGACACGGAACACTGAA.

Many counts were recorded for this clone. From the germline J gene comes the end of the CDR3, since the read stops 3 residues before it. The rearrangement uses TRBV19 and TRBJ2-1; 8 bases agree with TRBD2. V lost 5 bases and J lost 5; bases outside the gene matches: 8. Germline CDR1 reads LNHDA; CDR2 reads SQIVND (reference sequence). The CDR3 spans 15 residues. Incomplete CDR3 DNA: TGTGCCAGTAGTGAGGTTAGCGGGACTAACAATGAG. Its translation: CASSEVSGTNNE. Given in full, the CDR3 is CASSEVSGTNNEQFF.

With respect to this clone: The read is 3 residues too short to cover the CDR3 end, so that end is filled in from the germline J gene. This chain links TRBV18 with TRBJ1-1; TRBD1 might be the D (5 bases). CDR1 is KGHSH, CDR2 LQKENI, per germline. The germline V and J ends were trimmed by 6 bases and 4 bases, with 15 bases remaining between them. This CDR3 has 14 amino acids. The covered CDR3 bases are TGTGCCAGCTCGCAGAGCAGGGAGGGCACTGAA. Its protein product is CASSQSREGTE. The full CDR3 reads CASSQSREGTEAFF.

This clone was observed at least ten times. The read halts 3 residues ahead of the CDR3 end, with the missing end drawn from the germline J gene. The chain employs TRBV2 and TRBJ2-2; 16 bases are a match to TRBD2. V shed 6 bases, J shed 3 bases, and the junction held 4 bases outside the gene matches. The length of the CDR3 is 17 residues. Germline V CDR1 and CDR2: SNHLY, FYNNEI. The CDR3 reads CASRGLAGGPYTGELFF. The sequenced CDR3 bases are TGTGCCAGCAGGGGACTAGCGGGGGGGCCGTACACCGGGGAG.

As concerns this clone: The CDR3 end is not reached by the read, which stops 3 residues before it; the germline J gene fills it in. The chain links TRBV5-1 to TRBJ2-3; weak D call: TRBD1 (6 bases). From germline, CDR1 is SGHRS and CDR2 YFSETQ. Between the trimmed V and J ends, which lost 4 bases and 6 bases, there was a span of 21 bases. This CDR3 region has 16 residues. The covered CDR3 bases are TGCGCCAGCAGCCCGAACCCGGGACAAACGAGGGATACG. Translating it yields CASSPNPGQTRDT. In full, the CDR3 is CASSPNPGQTRDTQYF.

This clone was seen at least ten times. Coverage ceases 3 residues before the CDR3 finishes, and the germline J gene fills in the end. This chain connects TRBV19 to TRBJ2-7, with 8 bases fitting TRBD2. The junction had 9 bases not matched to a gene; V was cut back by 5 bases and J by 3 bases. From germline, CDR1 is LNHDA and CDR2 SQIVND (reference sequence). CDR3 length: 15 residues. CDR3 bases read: TGTGCCAGTAGTTTCAGGACTAGCTCATACTACGAG. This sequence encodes CASSFRTSSYYE. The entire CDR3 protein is CASSFRTSSYYEQYF.

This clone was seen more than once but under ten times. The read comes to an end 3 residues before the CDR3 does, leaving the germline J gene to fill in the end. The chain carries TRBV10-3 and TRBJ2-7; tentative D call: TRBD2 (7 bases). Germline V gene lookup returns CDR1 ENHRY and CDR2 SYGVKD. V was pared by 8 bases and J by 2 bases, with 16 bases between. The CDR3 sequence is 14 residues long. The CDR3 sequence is CAILSEGGAYEQYF. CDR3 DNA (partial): TGTGCCATCCTGAGCGAGGGGGGGGCCTACGAG.

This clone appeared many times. The CDR3 sequence is CASSLAGGLGETQYF. CDR3 DNA, as far as it was read: TGCGCCAGCAGCCTAGCGGGAGGACTCGGAGAGACC. The chain links TRBV5-1 to TRBJ2-5; 11 nucleotides line up with TRBD2. The sequence runs out 3 residues before the end of the CDR3; the remainder is reconstructed from the germline J gene. In germline, CDR1 is SGHRS, CDR2 YFSETQ. This CDR3 region has 15 residues. V dropped 4 bases and J dropped 4; count of bases not matched to a gene: 6. Filled out from reference TRBV5-1 and TRBJ2-5, the complete variable domain reads KAGVTQTPRYLIKTRGQQVTLSCSPISGHRSVSWYQQTPGQGLQFLFEYFSETQRNKGNFPGRFSGRQFSNSRSEMNVSTLELGDSALYLCASSLAGGLGETQYFGPGTRLLVL.

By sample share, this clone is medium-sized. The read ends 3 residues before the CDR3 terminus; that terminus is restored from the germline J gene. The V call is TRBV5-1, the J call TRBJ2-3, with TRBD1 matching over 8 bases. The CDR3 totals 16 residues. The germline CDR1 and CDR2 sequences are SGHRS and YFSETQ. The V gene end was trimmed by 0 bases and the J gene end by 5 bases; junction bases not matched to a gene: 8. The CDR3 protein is CASSLEAGGGGDTQYF. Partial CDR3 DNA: TGCGCCAGCAGCTTGGAGGCAGGGGGCGGAGGAGATACG.

CDR3 DNA (partial): TGTGCCAGCTCACTTGTCACAGGTCAAGAGACC. Translated, it gives CASSLVTGQET. The whole CDR3 reads CASSLVTGQETQYF. The chain links TRBV18 to TRBJ2-5, with a tentative D call TRBD1 (5 bases). Read coverage stops 3 residues before the CDR3 terminus; the germline J gene supplies the remainder. V lost 4 bases and J 2 bases, leaving 11 bases between the germline ends. CDR3 length: 14 amino acids. From germline, CDR1 is KGHSH and CDR2 LQKENI.